The entry below describes one T cell receptor beta chain. The clone's antigen remains unknown. Per-nucleotide qualities are absent, and no much larger clonotype sits a single base away. The germline V gene sets CDR1 to MNHEY and CDR2 to SVGEGT. Inclusive of the bounding cysteine and phenylalanine, the CDR3 is 14 residues long. Here the CDR3 DNA is all that survives: 42 bases in frame from base 1. V loses 7 bases at its end and J loses 1 base; junction bases beyond the gene matches: 3. Sequencing relied on an Illumina HiSeq 1500. TCRdb reran the public reads through fastp at Q25 and MiXCR, keeping productive beta chains. Identical CDR3 protein sequences are pooled into one entry, listed with their most common genes and DNA. This sample gives roughly 600,000 distinct CDR3 sequences in total; more than 20% of them show up just once. 7.5% to 9% of the sample is held by the ten biggest clonotypes. The data were obtained in a study of T cell repertoires in cytomegalovirus infection (dated by TCRdb to the late 2010s). The study in broad terms: Donor HLA type was relevant to the analysis, because carriage of CMV infection together with the matching HLA type was indicated by public TCR beta signatures.

Study-level results and caveats: Carriers of CMV infection plus the relevant HLA type were discriminated by the cumulative frequency of public TCR beta family members in the study cohort and in an independent approximately 350-donor cohort. In the ex vivo response, HLA-C-restricted CMV-specific TCR beta clonotypes were dominant, and in two of eight donors the single most frequent clonotype came from this HLA-C-restricted group.

The chain couples TRBV6-2 or TRBV6-3 to TRBJ2-1; TRBD2 aligns with 8 central bases. The sequenced material came from CD8+ T cells from PBMCs. The receptor was derived from a human donor in good health (CMV status not recorded). Some clones in this sample may be carry-over from other donors' samples. CDR3 sequence: CASTGGASYNEQFF. The sequenced DNA is TGTGCCAGCACCGGGGGGGCATCCTACAATGAGCAGTTCTTC.